Listed here are 5 T cell receptor beta chains from one sample, sequenced in a study of PD-L1 blockade in urothelial cancer. Method: immunoSEQ multiplex PCR; TCRdb's copy keeps in-frame clones and lacks some. Among approximately 32,000 clones listed, roughly four fifths were seen once. The sample's time point: pretreatment peripheral blood. The source was PBMCs, collected around atezolizumab (anti-PD-L1) treatment. All receptors come from a man aged 55 to 69 with urothelial cancer.

This clone was observed once. The J gene is TRBJ1-1, the V gene TRBV7-2, with D tentatively TRBD1 (5 bases). The germline gives CDR1 SGHTA, CDR2 FQGNSA. Trimming removed 1 base at V and 0 bases at J, with 9 bases between. The CDR3 runs to 15 residues. CDR3 nucleotide sequence: TGTGCCAGCAGCTTAGTGGCAGGGATGAACACTGAAGCTTTCTTT. This codes for CASSLVAGMNTEAFF.

This clone was seen only once. The rearrangement links TRBV19 to TRBJ2-1; 11 bases are a match to TRBD2. The V gene's germline CDR1 is LNHDA and CDR2 SQIVND (reference sequence). V shed 4 bases, J shed 0 bases, and the junction held 5 bases outside the gene matches. The CDR3 is 17 residues long. The CDR3 sequence is CASSTRLAGFSYNEQFF. CDR3 DNA sequence: TGTGCCAGTAGTACCCGACTAGCGGGGTTCTCCTACAATGAGCAGTTCTTC.

Only one count was recorded for this clone. The chain carries TRBV11-3 and TRBJ2-2; 7 positions agree with TRBD1. CDR3 length: 14 residues. Germline CDR1 is SGHNT and CDR2 is YENEEA. The V segment lost 5 bases and the J segment 0 bases; nucleotides outside the gene matches: 0. CDR3 residues: CASSGQANTGELFF. The CDR3 DNA reads as TGTGCCAGCAGCGGACAGGCGAACACCGGGGAGCTGTTTTTT.

By proportion, this clone is medium-sized (0.01 to 0.1%). V usage is TRBV18 and J usage is TRBJ2-7, with a possible D match to TRBD2 (5 bases). The germline V gene has CDR1 KGHSH and CDR2 LQKENI. V gave up 0 bases and J gave up 3 bases, with 9 bases separating them. CDR3 length: 14 residues. The CDR3, as DNA: TGTGCCAGCTCACCACCGCCGGGGTACTACGAGCAGTACTTC. It translates to CASSPPPGYYEQYF.

The chain carries TRBV30 and TRBJ2-5; 9 bases fit TRBD1. The CDR3 spans 14 residues. Germline V gene lookup returns CDR1 GTSNPN and CDR2 SVGIG (reference sequence). The ends lost 1 base at V and 2 bases at J; junction bases unmatched: 2. The CDR3 DNA reads TGTGCCTGGAGTGGGGACAGGGATCAAGAGACCCAGTACTTC. Its translation: CAWSGDRDQETQYF.